Listed below are T cell receptor beta chains from one sample, sequenced in a study of T-cell reconstitution after alpha-beta-depleted transplantation in children. TCRdb passed the PCR reads through MiXCR, listing each CDR3 protein once. This sample has more than 550,000 distinct CDR3 sequences, with more than 9% found just once. The sequencing used PBMCs from the stem cell graft donor, collected from the stem cell graft. Receptor source: a human donor who donated a stem cell graft to a child with acute myeloid leukemia. The CDR3 runs from the conserved cysteine through the conserved F or W. Each record gives: clone size, CDR3 length, D gene, J gene, V gene, CDR3 protein, CDR3 DNA. A D gene is named only where the DNA matches it firmly. Size tells how often a clone was seen (once, few, many) or the class of an expanded clone, and some rows leave it out.

clone_size: NA
cdr3_length: 15
d_call: NA
j_call: TRBJ1-1
v_call: TRBV28
cdr3_aa: CASSSYSGGGTEAFF
cdr3_nt: TGTGCCAGCAGTTCCTATTCTGGGGGGGGAACTGAAGCTTTCTTT

clone_size: NA
cdr3_length: 20
d_call: TRBD2
j_call: TRBJ2-3
v_call: TRBV10-3
cdr3_aa: CAISSSLGSGSLASTDTQYF
cdr3_nt: TGTGCCATCAGCTCCTCACTAGGCAGCGGGAGTTTAGCTAGCACAGATACGCAGTATTTT

clone_size: NA
cdr3_length: 12
d_call: NA
j_call: TRBJ2-3
v_call: TRBV6-5
cdr3_aa: CASRARADTQYF
cdr3_nt: TGTGCCAGCAGGGCGCGGGCGGATACGCAGTATTTT

clone_size: few
cdr3_length: 15
d_call: NA
j_call: TRBJ2-1
v_call: TRBV7-3
cdr3_aa: CASSISGGPYNEQFF
cdr3_nt: TGTGCCAGCAGCATTTCAGGGGGGCCTTACAATGAGCAGTTCTTC

clone_size: NA
cdr3_length: 16
d_call: TRBD2
j_call: TRBJ2-3
v_call: TRBV7-9
cdr3_aa: CASSFVSLAGTDTQYF
cdr3_nt: TGTGCCAGCAGCTTTGTTTCCCTAGCGGGAACAGATACGCAGTATTTT

clone_size: few
cdr3_length: 13
d_call: NA
j_call: TRBJ2-7
v_call: TRBV27
cdr3_aa: CASRREYDYEQYF
cdr3_nt: TGTGCCAGCAGACGGGAGTACGACTACGAGCAGTACTTC

clone_size: many
cdr3_length: 15
d_call: TRBD1
j_call: TRBJ2-3
v_call: TRBV7-2
cdr3_aa: CASSYGTGVSDTQYF
cdr3_nt: TGTGCCAGCAGCTATGGGACAGGGGTCTCAGATACGCAGTATTTT

clone_size: many
cdr3_length: 15
d_call: TRBD1
j_call: TRBJ1-6
v_call: TRBV7-3
cdr3_aa: CASSLSGTEDSPLHF
cdr3_nt: TGTGCCAGCAGCTTAAGTGGGACAGAAGACTCACCCCTCCACTTT

clone_size: NA
cdr3_length: 11
d_call: NA
j_call: TRBJ1-2
v_call: TRBV20-1
cdr3_aa: CSARELGGYTF
cdr3_nt: TGCAGTGCTAGAGAACTTGGTGGCTACACCTTC

clone_size: few
cdr3_length: 15
d_call: NA
j_call: TRBJ2-7
v_call: TRBV5-5
cdr3_aa: CASSPRGTAPSEQYF
cdr3_nt: TGTGCCAGCAGCCCCCGTGGGACGGCCCCGAGCGAGCAGTACTTC

clone_size: few
cdr3_length: 18
d_call: TRBD1
j_call: TRBJ2-5
v_call: TRBV3-1
cdr3_aa: CASSQGMLQGVGQETQYF
cdr3_nt: TGTGCCAGCAGCCAAGGAATGTTACAGGGGGTCGGCCAAGAGACCCAGTACTTC

clone_size: few
cdr3_length: 13
d_call: NA
j_call: TRBJ1-5
v_call: TRBV6-1
cdr3_aa: CASIEARGQPQHF
cdr3_nt: TGTGCCAGCATTGAGGCTAGGGGGCAGCCCCAGCATTTT

clone_size: NA
cdr3_length: 18
d_call: TRBD2
j_call: TRBJ2-1
v_call: TRBV4-3
cdr3_aa: CASSQAPRGTSVEDEQFF
cdr3_nt: TGCGCCAGCAGCCAAGCACCCAGAGGGACTAGCGTCGAGGATGAGCAGTTCTTC

clone_size: few
cdr3_length: 15
d_call: NA
j_call: TRBJ1-1
v_call: TRBV20-1
cdr3_aa: CSARDWGVGNTEAFF
cdr3_nt: TGCAGTGCTAGAGACTGGGGGGTTGGGAACACTGAAGCTTTCTTT

clone_size: NA
cdr3_length: 15
d_call: TRBD1
j_call: TRBJ2-1
v_call: TRBV10-3
cdr3_aa: CAIRTGAASGNEQFF
cdr3_nt: TGTGCCATCAGGACAGGGGCGGCAAGTGGAAATGAGCAGTTCTTC

clone_size: NA
cdr3_length: 13
d_call: NA
j_call: TRBJ2-4
v_call: TRBV28
cdr3_aa: CASSPAGKNIQYF
cdr3_nt: TGTGCCAGCAGTCCCGCAGGCAAAAACATTCAGTACTTC

clone_size: many
cdr3_length: 16
d_call: TRBD2
j_call: TRBJ2-7
v_call: TRBV6-2/TRBV6-3
cdr3_aa: CASSYWRTSGSDEQYF
cdr3_nt: TGTGCCAGCAGTTACTGGAGGACTAGCGGGAGTGACGAGCAGTACTTC